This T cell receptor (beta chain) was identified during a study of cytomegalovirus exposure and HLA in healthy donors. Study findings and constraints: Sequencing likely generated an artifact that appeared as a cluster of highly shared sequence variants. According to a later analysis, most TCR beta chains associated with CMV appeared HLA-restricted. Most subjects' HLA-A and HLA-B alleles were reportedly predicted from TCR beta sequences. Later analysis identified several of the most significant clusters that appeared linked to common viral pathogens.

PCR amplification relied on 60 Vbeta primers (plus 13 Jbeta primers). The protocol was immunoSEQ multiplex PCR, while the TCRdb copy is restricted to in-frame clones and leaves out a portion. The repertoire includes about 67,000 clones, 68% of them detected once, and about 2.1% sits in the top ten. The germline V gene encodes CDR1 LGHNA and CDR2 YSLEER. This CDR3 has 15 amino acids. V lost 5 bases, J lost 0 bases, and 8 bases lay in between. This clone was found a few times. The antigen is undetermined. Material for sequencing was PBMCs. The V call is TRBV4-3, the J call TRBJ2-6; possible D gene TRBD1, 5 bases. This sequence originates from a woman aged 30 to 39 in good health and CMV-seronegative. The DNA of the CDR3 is TGCGCCAGCAGCTTGGACAACTCTGGGGCCAACGTCCTGACTTTC. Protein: CASSLDNSGANVLTF.